This TCR beta chain came from a study of T cells in Graves' hyperthyroidism and ophthalmopathy. Amplified TCR beta CDR3 regions came from RNA transcripts. TCR CDR3 underwent first-round RT-PCR with the HTBI primer set. Using its own MiXCR run on the multiplex PCR reads, TCRdb lists one record per CDR3 protein. The sample includes around 600,000 distinct CDR3 sequences, 12% to 15% of them seen just once. This CDR3 has 12 residues. CDR1 and CDR2 from the germline V gene are DFQATT and SNEGSKA (reference sequence). V lost 7 bases and J lost 11, with 20 bases in between. Concerning this clonotype: A much larger clone lies one base from this, so it may be a read error.

Sequencing was done on a sample of blood. The V gene is TRBV20-1, the J gene TRBJ1-1; D is unclear. The source of this sequence is a woman between 18 and 29 years old with Graves' ophthalmopathy. CDR3 region: CSVSAGEGRAFF. In DNA, the CDR3 is TGCAGTGTTAGTGCTGGGGAGGGCAGGGCTTTCTTT.